This section outlines one T cell receptor (beta chain) sequence together with its context. Authors' processing steps: Counts of nucleated cells, estimated from reference gene primer amplification, were obtained. Sequencing used immunoSEQ multiplex PCR; TCRdb keeps in-frame clones, though not all of them. D and trimming come from the DNA, and the V and J calls and clone size come from that table. The sample lists 85,000 or so clones, 90% to 95% occurring once. CDR3 length: 15 residues. Looked up from germline, CDR1 is LNHDA and CDR2 is SQIVND (reference sequence). Germline trimming cut 5 bases from V and 10 bases from J; bases unmatched to any gene: 13. The data originate from a study of blood T cell repertoires in COVID-19. At the level of the study: COVID-19 samples from acute and convalescent phases originated in the United States, Italy and Spain. In each case, the material was cDNA or gDNA derived from T cells, B-cell-depleted T cells, or PBMCs.

The sequenced sample was peripheral blood. This clonotype was obtained from a human donor with active COVID-19. The donor label of this sample is uncertain. The chain combines TRBV19 with TRBJ2-1; the match to TRBD1 covers 8 bases. CDR3 residues: CASSGGPGRGPEQFF. The CDR3 nucleotides are TGTGCCAGTAGTGGCGGGCCAGGCAGGGGGCCGGAGCAGTTCTTC. The variable domain in full, with the rest retrieved from reference TRBV19 and TRBJ2-1, is DGGITQSPKYLFRKEGQNVTLSCEQNLNHDAMYWYRQDPGQGLRLIYYSQIVNDFQKGDIAEGYSVSREKKESFPLTVTSAQKNPTAFYLCASSGGPGRGPEQFFGPGTRLTVL.